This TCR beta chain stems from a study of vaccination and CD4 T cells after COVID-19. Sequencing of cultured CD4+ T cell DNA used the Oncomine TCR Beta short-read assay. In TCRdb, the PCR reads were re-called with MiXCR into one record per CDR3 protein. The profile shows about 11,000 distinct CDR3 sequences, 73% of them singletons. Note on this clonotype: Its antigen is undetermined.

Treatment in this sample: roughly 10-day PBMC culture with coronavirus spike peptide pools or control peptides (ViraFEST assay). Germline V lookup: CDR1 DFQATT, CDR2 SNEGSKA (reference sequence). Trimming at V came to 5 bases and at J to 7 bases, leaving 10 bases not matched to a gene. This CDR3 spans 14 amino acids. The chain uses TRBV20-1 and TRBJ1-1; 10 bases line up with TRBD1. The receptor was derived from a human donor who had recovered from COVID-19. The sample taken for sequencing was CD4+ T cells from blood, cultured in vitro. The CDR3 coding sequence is TGCAGTGCTGTTAGGACAGGGGGGCCGTATGAAGCTTTCTTT. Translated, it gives CSAVRTGGPYEAFF.